This section outlines one T cell receptor beta chain sequence together with its context. The source of the sample is a study of T cell changes during pregnancy in multiple sclerosis. Assay: immunoSEQ multiplex PCR; the TCRdb copy retains only in-frame clones and omits some. The table shows 100,000 to 150,000 clones, with approximately 93% occurring only once. Trimming at V came to 1 base and at J to 5 bases, leaving 9 bases not matched to a gene. Germline lookup yields CDR1 LGHNA and CDR2 YNFKEQ. The CDR3 sequence is 17 residues long. The chain combines TRBV4-2 with TRBJ2-1; 9 bases map to TRBD2. The sequencing used peripheral blood, collected before pregnancy. This sequence was found in a female donor with multiple sclerosis, enrolled in a pregnancy study. The CDR3 reads CASSQAVTSGYNNEQFF. The CDR3, as DNA: TGTGCCAGCAGCCAAGCGGTCACTAGCGGGTACAACAATGAGCAGTTCTTC.